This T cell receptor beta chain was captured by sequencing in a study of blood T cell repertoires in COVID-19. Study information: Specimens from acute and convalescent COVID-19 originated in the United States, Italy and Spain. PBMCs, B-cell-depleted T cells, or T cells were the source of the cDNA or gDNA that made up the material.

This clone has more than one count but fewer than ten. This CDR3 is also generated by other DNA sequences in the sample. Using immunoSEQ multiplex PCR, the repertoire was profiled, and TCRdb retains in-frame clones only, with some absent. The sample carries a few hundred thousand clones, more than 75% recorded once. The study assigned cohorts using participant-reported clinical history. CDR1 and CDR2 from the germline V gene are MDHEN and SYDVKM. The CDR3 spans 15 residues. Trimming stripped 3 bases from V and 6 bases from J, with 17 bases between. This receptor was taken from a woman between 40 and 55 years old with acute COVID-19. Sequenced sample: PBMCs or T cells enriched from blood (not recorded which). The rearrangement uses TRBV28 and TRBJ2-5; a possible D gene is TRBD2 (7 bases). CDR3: CASSFLRGGGQTQYF. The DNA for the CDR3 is TGTGCCAGCAGTTTTTTGAGGGGGGGCGGGCAGACCCAGTACTTC.